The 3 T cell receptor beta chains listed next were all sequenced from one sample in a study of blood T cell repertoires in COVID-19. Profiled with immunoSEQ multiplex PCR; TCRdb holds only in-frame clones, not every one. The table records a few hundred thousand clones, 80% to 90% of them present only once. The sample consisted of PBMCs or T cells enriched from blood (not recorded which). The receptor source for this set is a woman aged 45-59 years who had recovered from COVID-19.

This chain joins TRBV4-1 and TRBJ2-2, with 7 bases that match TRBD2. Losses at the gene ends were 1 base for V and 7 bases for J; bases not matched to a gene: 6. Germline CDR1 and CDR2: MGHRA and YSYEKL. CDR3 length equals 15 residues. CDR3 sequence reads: CASSQGAGVSGELFF. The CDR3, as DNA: TGCGCCAGCAGCCAAGGGGCGGGGGTAAGCGGGGAGCTGTTTTTT.

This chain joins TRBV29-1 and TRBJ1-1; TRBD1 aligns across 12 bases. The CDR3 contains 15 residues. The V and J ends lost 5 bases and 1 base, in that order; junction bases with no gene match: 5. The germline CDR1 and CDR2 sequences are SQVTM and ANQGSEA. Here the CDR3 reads CSVRDRGLSNTEAFF. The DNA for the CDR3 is TGCAGCGTTCGGGACAGGGGGCTGTCGAACACTGAAGCTTTCTTT. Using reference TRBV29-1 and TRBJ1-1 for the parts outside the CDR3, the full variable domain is SAVISQKPSRDICQRGTSLTIQCQVDSQVTMMFWYRQQPGQSLTLIATANQGSEATYESGFVIDKFPISRPNLTFSTLTVSNMSPEDSSIYLCSVRDRGLSNTEAFFGQGTRLTVV.

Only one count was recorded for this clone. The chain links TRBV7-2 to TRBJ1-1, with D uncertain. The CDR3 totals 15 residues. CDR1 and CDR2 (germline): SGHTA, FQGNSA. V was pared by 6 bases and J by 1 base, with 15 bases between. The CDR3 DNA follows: TGTGCCAGCAGTCAAGCCTCATCTGGGAACACTGAAGCTTTCTTT. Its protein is CASSQASSGNTEAFF.